This T cell receptor (beta chain) was captured in a study of long-term antiretroviral therapy in people with HIV. In the study overall: The earliest samples came from an era when ART typically awaited falling CD4 counts.

Study-level points and caveats: An increase in diversity followed ART, yet levels stayed below transplant donor controls. Controls showed broader CDR3 length ranges than did the HIV repertoires. In the period from the mid-2000s to the late 2010s, blood was collected, possibly under older ART regimens.

Investigators performed immunoSEQ version v3.0 at survey level. Some clones are missing from TCRdb's copy, which holds only in-frame ones; the method was immunoSEQ multiplex PCR. The profile shows over 30,000 clones, approximately 97% of them singletons. After removal of 6 bases from V and 5 bases from J, the junction contained 18 bases not matched to a gene. Per the germline V gene, CDR1 is KGHSH and CDR2 is LQKENI. The CDR3 consists of 18 residues. Regarding this clone: Its antigen is still unknown.

The sample here was unsorted PBMCs, taken 6.9 years after starting antiretroviral therapy. V and J are TRBV18 and TRBJ2-1; TRBD1 matches 8 bases. The TCR comes from a man aged 25 to 40 with HIV. CDR3 region: CASSQPLRDRLANNEQFF. In nucleotides, the CDR3 is TGTGCCAGCTCGCAACCGTTAAGGGACAGGTTAGCCAACAATGAGCAGTTCTTC. The full variable domain, in which reference TRBV18 and TRBJ2-1 provide the parts outside the CDR3, is NAGVMQNPRHLVRRRGQEARLRCSPMKGHSHVYWYRQLPEEGLKFMVYLQKENIIDESGMPKERFSAEFPKEGPSILRIQQVVRGDSAAYFCASSQPLRDRLANNEQFFGPGTRLTVL.